This entry lists 13 T cell receptor beta chains sequenced from one sample in a study of blood T cell repertoires in COVID-19. Profiling relied on immunoSEQ multiplex PCR, and the TCRdb table lists in-frame clones only, not all of them. The data hold approximately 70,000 clones, with approximately 85% observed a single time. The sequenced material came from peripheral blood. These TCRs come from a woman of 80 years or more with active or convalescent COVID-19.

This rearrangement joins TRBV3-1 (or the pseudogene TRBV3-2) to TRBJ2-6; no clear D gene. The CDR3 has 13 residues. V was clipped by 7 bases and J by 4 bases, with 8 bases between them. CDR1 is LGHDT and CDR2 is YNNKEL in the germline V gene (reference sequence). In DNA form, the CDR3 reads TGTGCCAGCATGATAGCCGGGGCCAACGTCCTGACTTTC. It codes for CASMIAGANVLTF.

V usage is TRBV5-6 and J usage is TRBJ1-6, with 8 bases identical to TRBD1. The CDR3 totals 14 residues. Trimming cost V 2 bases and J 11 bases; bases outside gene matches: 6. Germline CDR1 reads SGHDT; CDR2 reads YYEEEE. The CDR3 nucleotides are TGTGCCAGCAGCTTAACAGGGGGACCCACACCCCTCCACTTT. Protein sequence: CASSLTGGPTPLHF.

The rearrangement links TRBV21-1 to TRBJ1-1. TRBV21-1 is a pseudogene locus. The CDR3 runs to 17 residues. This CDR3 is CASSNELIRVVERKGFF. The CDR3 DNA is TGTGCCAGCAGCAATGAACTGATTCGAGTCGTGGAGCGAAAAGGTTTCTTT.

The rearrangement links TRBV5-4 to TRBJ1-2; D ambiguous. Deletions cut 0 bases from V and 8 bases from J, with 14 bases between. The CDR3 spans 14 residues. Germline assignment: CDR1 SGHNT and CDR2 YYREEE (reference sequence). The CDR3 here is CASSLAQERWGYTF. The CDR3 region has the DNA TGTGCCAGCAGCTTGGCGCAGGAAAGGTGGGGCTACACCTTC.

J is TRBJ1-6 and V is TRBV30; D gene ambiguous. Germline CDR1 and CDR2: GTSNPN and SVGIG (reference sequence). The length of the CDR3 is 12 residues. Trimming took 2 bases from V and 8 from J, leaving 7 bases between them. DNA of the CDR3: TGTGCCTGGAGTCCCGGGTATTCACCCCTCCACTTT. This encodes CAWSPGYSPLHF.

The genes are TRBV10-3 and TRBJ1-1; D gene unclear. V gave up 11 bases and J gave up 8 bases, with 15 bases separating them. Per the germline V gene, CDR1 is ENHRY and CDR2 is SYGVKD. The CDR3 consists of 11 residues. Here the CDR3 reads CAHFNALEAFF. In DNA, the CDR3 is TGTGCCCATTTCAATGCGTTAGAAGCTTTCTTT.

The CDR3 DNA follows: TGCGCCAGCAGCCAAGATGAGGGAGGCAGCACGAACACTGAAGCTTTCTTT. It is translated as CASSQDEGGSTNTEAFF. J is TRBJ1-1 and V is TRBV4-3; D is uncertain. Germline V gives CDR1 LGHNA, CDR2 YSLEER. The V end lost 0 bases, the J end lost 1 base, and 15 bases lay between the germline ends. The CDR3 has 17 amino acids.

In its sample, this clone was seen once. This chain uses TRBV6-5 with TRBJ1-1, with D uncertain. This CDR3 is 13 amino acids long. Trimming pared 7 bases from V and 2 bases from J, leaving 11 bases between. Germline CDR1 and CDR2: MNHEY and SVGAGI. CDR3 bases: TGTGCCAGCAACAGAAAGTATAACACTGAAGCTTTCTTT. Translation gives CASNRKYNTEAFF.

The chain employs TRBV19 and TRBJ1-5; 9 bases fit TRBD1. This CDR3 has 14 amino acids. CDR1 is LNHDA, CDR2 SQIVND, per germline (reference sequence). J lost 4 bases, V lost 7 bases, and 5 bases had no gene match. CDR3 nucleotide sequence: TGTGCCAGTACCCGGGACAGGGCAAATCAGCCCCAGCATTTT. This gives the protein CASTRDRANQPQHF.

This chain links TRBV28 with TRBJ1-5; 9 nucleotides agree with TRBD1. CDR3 length equals 14 residues. CDR1 and CDR2 from the germline V gene are MDHEN and SYDVKM. Unmatched junction bases numbered 6, after V lost 6 bases and J lost 6 bases. CDR3 in DNA: TGTGCCAGCAGATCTACAGGGGGCGGTCAGCCCCAGCATTTT. This sequence encodes CASRSTGGGQPQHF.

This rearrangement joins TRBV27 to TRBJ1-2; D perhaps matches TRBD1 (6 bases). The CDR3 has 17 amino acids. Germline lookup yields CDR1 MNHEY and CDR2 SMNVEV (reference sequence). With 3 bases removed from V and 0 bases from J, the gap between germline ends came to 17 bases. Here the CDR3 DNA reads TGTGCCAGCAGTTTTCAGGGGCCGACGCTCACTAACTATGGCTACACCTTC. It codes for CASSFQGPTLTNYGYTF.

The chain has TRBV29-1 and TRBJ2-3, with TRBD1 matching over 9 bases. The length of the CDR3 is 15 residues. Per germline, CDR1 SQVTM and CDR2 ANQGSEA. The V and J ends lost 6 bases and 4 bases, in that order; junction bases with no gene match: 11. CDR3 in amino acids: CSVDTGQGFSDTQYF. The CDR3, as DNA: TGCAGCGTGGATACGGGACAGGGATTTTCAGATACGCAGTATTTT.

The chain uses TRBV19 and TRBJ2-1, with 8 positions matching TRBD1. The junction had 12 bases not matched to a gene; V was cut back by 8 bases and J by 6 bases. The CDR3 extends over 15 amino acids. Germline V gene sequence: CDR1 LNHDA, CDR2 SQIVND (reference sequence). This CDR3 is CASGVGDRIFNEQFF. CDR3 DNA: TGTGCCAGTGGGGTCGGGGACAGGATATTCAATGAGCAGTTCTTC.